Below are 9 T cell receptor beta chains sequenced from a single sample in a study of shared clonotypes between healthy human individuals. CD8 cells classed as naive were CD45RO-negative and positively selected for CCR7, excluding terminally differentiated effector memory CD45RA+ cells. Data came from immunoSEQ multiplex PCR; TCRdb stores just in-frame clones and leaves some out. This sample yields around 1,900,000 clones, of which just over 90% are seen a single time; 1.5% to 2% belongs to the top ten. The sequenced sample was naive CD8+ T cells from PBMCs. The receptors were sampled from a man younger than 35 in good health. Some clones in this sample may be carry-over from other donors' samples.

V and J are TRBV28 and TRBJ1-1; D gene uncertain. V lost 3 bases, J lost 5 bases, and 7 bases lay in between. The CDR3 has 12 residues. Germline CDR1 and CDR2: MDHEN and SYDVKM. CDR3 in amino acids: CASSFLGTEAFF. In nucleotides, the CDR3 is TGTGCCAGCAGTTTTTTGGGGACTGAAGCTTTCTTT.

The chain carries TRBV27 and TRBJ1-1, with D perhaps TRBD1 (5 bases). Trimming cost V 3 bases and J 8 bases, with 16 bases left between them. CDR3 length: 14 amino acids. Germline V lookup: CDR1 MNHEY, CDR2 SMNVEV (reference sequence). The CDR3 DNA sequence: TGTGCCAGCAGTTTCGGTGGGGGACGACCCGAAGCTTTCTTT. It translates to CASSFGGGRPEAFF.

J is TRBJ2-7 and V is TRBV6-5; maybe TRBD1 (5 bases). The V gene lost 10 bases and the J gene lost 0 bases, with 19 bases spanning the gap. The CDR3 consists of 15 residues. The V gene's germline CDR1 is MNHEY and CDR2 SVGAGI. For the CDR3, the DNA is TGTGCCACCGCACAGGATTACAAGCCCTCCTACGAGCAGTACTTC. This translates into CATAQDYKPSYEQYF.

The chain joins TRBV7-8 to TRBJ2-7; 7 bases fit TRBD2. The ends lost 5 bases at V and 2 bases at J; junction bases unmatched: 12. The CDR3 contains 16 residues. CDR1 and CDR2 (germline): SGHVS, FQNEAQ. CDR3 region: CASSLPAAGAAYEQYF. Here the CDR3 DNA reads TGTGCCAGCAGCCTCCCAGCGGCGGGAGCCGCCTACGAGCAGTACTTC.

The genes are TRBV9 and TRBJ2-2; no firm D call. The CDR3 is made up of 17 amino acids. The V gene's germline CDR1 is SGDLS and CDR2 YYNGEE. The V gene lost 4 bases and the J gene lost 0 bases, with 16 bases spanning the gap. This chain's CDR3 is CASSKPASTPNTGELFF. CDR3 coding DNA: TGTGCCAGCAGCAAGCCGGCTTCGACCCCGAACACCGGGGAGCTGTTTTTT.

The CDR3 DNA is TGTGCCAGCAGCCCCCTAGCGGGAGGGCCTAATGAGCAGTTCTTC. Its translation: CASSPLAGGPNEQFF. The rearrangement uses TRBV7-9 and TRBJ2-1; TRBD2 agrees at 12 bases. Germline V lookup: CDR1 SEHNR, CDR2 FQNEAQ (reference sequence). The CDR3 is 15 amino acids. Unmatched junction bases numbered 6, after V lost 5 bases and J lost 7 bases.

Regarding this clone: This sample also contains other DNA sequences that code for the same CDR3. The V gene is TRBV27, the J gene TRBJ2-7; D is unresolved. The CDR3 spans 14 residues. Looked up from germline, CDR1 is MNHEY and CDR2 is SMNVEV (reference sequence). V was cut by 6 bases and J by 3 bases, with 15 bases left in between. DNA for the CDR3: TGTGCCAGCAGCCTAGGACCGATATACTACGAGCAGTACTTC. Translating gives CASSLGPIYYEQYF.

CDR3 bases: TGTGCCACCAGCAGGGAACTAGCGGGAGTCGGAGGTGAGACCCAGTACTTC. Translating gives CATSRELAGVGGETQYF. The rearrangement uses TRBV15 and TRBJ2-5; 11 bases fit TRBD2. CDR3 length: 17 amino acids. V shed 3 bases and J 5 bases; nucleotides not matched to a gene: 11. The germline CDR1 and CDR2 sequences are LNHNV and YYDKDF (reference sequence).

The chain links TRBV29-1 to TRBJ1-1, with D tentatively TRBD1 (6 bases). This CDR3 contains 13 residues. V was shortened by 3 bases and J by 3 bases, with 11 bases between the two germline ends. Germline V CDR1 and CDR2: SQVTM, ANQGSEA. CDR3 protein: CSVDGGRDTEAFF. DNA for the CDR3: TGCAGCGTTGATGGGGGGCGAGACACTGAAGCTTTCTTT.